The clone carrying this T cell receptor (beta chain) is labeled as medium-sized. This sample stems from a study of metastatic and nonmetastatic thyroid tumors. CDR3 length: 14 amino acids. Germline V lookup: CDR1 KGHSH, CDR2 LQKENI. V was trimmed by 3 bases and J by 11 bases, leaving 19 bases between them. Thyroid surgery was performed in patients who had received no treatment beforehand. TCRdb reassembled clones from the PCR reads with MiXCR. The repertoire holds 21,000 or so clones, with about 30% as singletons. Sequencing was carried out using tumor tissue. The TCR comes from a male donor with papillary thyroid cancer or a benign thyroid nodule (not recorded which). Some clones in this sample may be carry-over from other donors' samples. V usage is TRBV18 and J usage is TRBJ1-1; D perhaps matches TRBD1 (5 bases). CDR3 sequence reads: CASSPLGAASGAFF. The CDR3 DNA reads TGTGCCAGCTCACCCCTTGGGGCCGCTAGCGGGGCTTTCTTT.